A selection of T cell receptor beta chains follows, all from one sample in a study of response to subunit inactivated influenza vaccine. TCRdb processed the RT-PCR reads anew with MiXCR; each CDR3 protein has one entry. There are hundreds of thousands of distinct CDR3 sequences in the sample; around 20% occur only once, and approximately 11% lies in the top ten. The sample consisted of PBMCs from blood, taken less than 6 days after vaccination. These receptors were collected from a man aged 50 or older who received an inactivated influenza vaccine. The CDR3 runs from the conserved cysteine through the conserved F or W. The order of the fields is clone size, V gene, J gene, D gene, CDR3 protein, CDR3 DNA. A D gene is named only where the DNA matches it firmly. The size field is filled for only some rows; it gives once, few, many or a size class.

>.|TRBV20-1|TRBJ2-7|.
CSASSLSNLGSYEQYF
TGCAGTGCTAGTTCTTTAAGTAATCTGGGCTCGTACGAGCAGTACTTC
>.|TRBV5-1|TRBJ2-7|.
CASSILQGDYEQYF
TGCGCCAGCAGCATCCTACAGGGTGACTACGAGCAGTACTTC
>few|TRBV15|TRBJ1-5|TRBD1
CATSSFRGQQPQHF
TGTGCCACCAGCAGCTTCAGGGGGCAACAGCCCCAGCATTTT
>.|TRBV12-3/TRBV12-4|TRBJ1-2|TRBD1
CASSSTGQGVGYTF
TGTGCCAGCAGTTCAACGGGACAGGGGGTCGGCTACACCTTC
>.|TRBV11-2|TRBJ2-5|TRBD2
CASSRLGQRGGSLETQYF
TGTGCCAGCAGCCGCCTAGGGCAGCGGGGGGGCTCATTGGAGACCCAGTACTTC
>many|TRBV20-1|TRBJ2-2|.
CSARTQGNTGELFF
TGCAGTGCTAGAACCCAGGGGAACACCGGGGAGCTGTTTTTT
>few|TRBV3-1|TRBJ2-7|.
CASSQYRDLFYEQYF
TGTGCCAGCAGCCAGTACAGGGATTTGTTCTACGAGCAGTACTTC
>.|TRBV7-8|TRBJ2-1|.
CASSLEGPFFAQFF
TGTGCCAGCAGCTTAGAGGGCCCCTTTTTCGCGCAGTTCTTC
>few|TRBV4-2|TRBJ2-1|.
CASSQDGRLGYNEQFF
TGTGCCAGCAGCCAAGATGGCCGGCTTGGATACAATGAGCAGTTCTTC
>few|TRBV12-3/TRBV12-4|TRBJ2-2|TRBD2
CASSWGLAGEVTGELFF
TGTGCCAGCAGTTGGGGACTAGCGGGAGAGGTTACCGGGGAGCTGTTTTTT
>few|TRBV29-1|TRBJ1-1|TRBD1
CSGLGTESFNTEAFF
TGCAGCGGCCTCGGGACAGAATCCTTCAACACTGAAGCTTTCTTT
>.|TRBV7-2|TRBJ2-1|.
CASSLGFVAQFF
TGTGCCAGCAGCTTAGGATTCGTCGCGCAGTTCTTC
>.|TRBV11-2|TRBJ1-2|.
CASSGEGYGYTF
TGTGCCAGCAGCGGCGAAGGGTATGGCTACACCTTC
>once|TRBV5-5|TRBJ2-7|TRBD1
CACSFRDSYEQYF
TGTGCCTGCAGCTTCCGGGACAGTTACGAGCAGTACTTC
>few|TRBV5-1|TRBJ1-5|.
CASSLEGQGQPQHF
TGCGCCAGCAGCTTGGAAGGTCAGGGTCAGCCCCAGCATTTT
>.|TRBV5-5|TRBJ2-3|TRBD1
CASSTTGTGATDTQYF
TGTGCCAGCAGCACGACCGGGACAGGGGCCACAGATACGCAGTATTTT
>few|TRBV5-4|TRBJ1-2|.
CASRALGGVGYGYTF
TGTGCCAGCAGGGCGTTGGGGGGCGTCGGTTATGGCTACACCTTC
>.|TRBV4-3|TRBJ1-4|.
CASSPYGESDEKLFF
TGCGCCAGCAGCCCGTACGGGGAGAGTGATGAAAAACTGTTTTTT
>few|TRBV9|TRBJ2-1|.
CASSPNNVYNEQFF
TGTGCCAGCAGCCCTAATAATGTCTACAATGAGCAGTTCTTC
>few|TRBV10-2|TRBJ2-5|TRBD2
CATQSGLARQTQYF
TGCGCCACCCAATCCGGACTAGCCAGGCAGACCCAGTACTTC
>.|TRBV12-3/TRBV12-4|TRBJ2-3|TRBD2
CASSSGLAGAGTDTQYF
TGTGCCAGCAGCTCGGGACTAGCGGGGGCCGGCACAGATACGCAGTATTTT
>.|TRBV12-3/TRBV12-4|TRBJ2-3|.
CASSLLYRSSTDTQYF
TGTGCCAGCAGTTTACTCTATCGGTCTAGCACAGATACGCAGTATTTT
>.|TRBV28|TRBJ2-3|TRBD2
CASSLLHTSGKIDTQYF
TGTGCCAGCAGTTTGCTCCACACTAGCGGGAAAATAGATACGCAGTATTTT
>many|TRBV6-2/TRBV6-3|TRBJ1-6|.
CASSYSGVLRSPLHF
TGTGCCAGCAGTTACTCGGGGGTATTGAGATCACCCCTCCACTTT
>few|TRBV10-3|TRBJ1-5|TRBD1
CAISEQGSGNQPQHF
TGTGCCATCAGTGAACAGGGGTCTGGCAATCAGCCCCAGCATTTT
>many|TRBV6-1|TRBJ1-2|.
CASSSFTLYGYTF
TGTGCCAGCAGTAGCTTCACACTCTATGGCTACACCTTC
>few|TRBV10-1|TRBJ2-1|.
CASSTIVSPHNEQFF
TGCGCCAGCAGCACAATAGTATCGCCCCACAATGAGCAGTTCTTC
>many|TRBV27|TRBJ1-6|.
CASSLPSPLHF
TGTGCCAGCAGTTTACCCTCACCCCTCCACTTT
>.|TRBV5-4|TRBJ1-2|TRBD1
CASSTLGQGGGYTF
TGTGCCAGCAGCACCCTAGGACAGGGCGGGGGCTACACCTTC
>.|TRBV12-3/TRBV12-4|TRBJ2-6|.
CALSLYGGRLGKGNVLTF
TGTGCCCTCAGTTTATATGGGGGTCGCCTCGGAAAAGGCAACGTCCTGACTTTC
>few|TRBV12-3/TRBV12-4|TRBJ2-4|.
CASSRLALAKNIQYF
TGTGCCAGCAGTCGACTTGCTCTAGCCAAAAACATTCAGTACTTC
>few|TRBV24-1|TRBJ2-5|.
CATSEVGYLGETQYF
TGTGCCACCAGTGAGGTTGGGTATTTGGGGGAGACCCAGTACTTC
>.|TRBV6-5|TRBJ2-1|TRBD1
CASSYRLGQGAGEQFF
TGTGCCAGCAGTTACCGTCTGGGACAGGGGGCTGGTGAGCAGTTCTTC
>.|TRBV2|TRBJ2-4|TRBD2
CASTLSGVNKNIQYF
TGTGCCAGCACCCTTAGCGGGGTGAACAAAAACATTCAGTACTTC
>many|TRBV6-1|TRBJ2-7|.
CASSERGGSYEQYF
TGTGCCAGCAGTGAAAGGGGGGGATCCTACGAGCAGTACTTC
>few|TRBV20-1|TRBJ2-6|TRBD1
CSAWRTRGSSGANVLTF
TGCAGTGCTTGGCGTACCAGGGGGTCTTCTGGGGCCAACGTCCTGACTTTC
>.|TRBV7-2|TRBJ1-2|TRBD1
CASSSGDRGAYGYTF
TGTGCCAGCAGCTCGGGGGACAGGGGTGCCTATGGCTACACCTTC
>.|TRBV5-1|TRBJ1-2|TRBD1
CASSLEQGAMGYTF
TGCGCCAGCAGCTTAGAACAGGGGGCGATGGGCTACACCTTC
>.|TRBV15|TRBJ2-3|.
CATSRQDWRGSTDTQYF
TGTGCCACCAGCAGACAGGACTGGAGGGGAAGCACAGATACGCAGTATTTT
>.|TRBV7-9|TRBJ1-2|.
CASSSARTAVLTF
TGTGCCAGCAGCTCAGCCCGGACAGCCGTTCTTACCTTC
>.|TRBV7-2|TRBJ2-1|.
CASSSTYGGYNEQFF
TGTGCCAGCAGCTCCACTTACGGGGGCTACAATGAGCAGTTCTTC
>.|TRBV4-3|TRBJ2-6|.
CASSQDRGTGANVLTF
TGCGCCAGCAGCCAAGATAGAGGGACTGGGGCCAACGTCCTGACTTTC
>few|TRBV2|TRBJ2-3|.
CASSRDASSYTQYF
TGTGCCAGCAGCCGGGACGCCTCATCATATACGCAGTATTTT
>few|TRBV20-1|TRBJ1-6|TRBD1
CSAQRPDRGSPLHF
TGCAGTGCCCAAAGGCCGGACAGGGGTTCACCCCTCCACTTT
>few|TRBV6-1|TRBJ2-7|TRBD1
CASRTRTGGAYEQYF
TGTGCCAGCAGAACTAGGACAGGGGGAGCCTACGAGCAGTACTTC
>few|TRBV7-2|TRBJ2-1|TRBD1
CASSFAPGQGGEQFF
TGTGCCAGCAGCTTCGCCCCCGGACAGGGAGGCGAGCAGTTCTTC
>many|TRBV4-3|TRBJ2-3|.
CASSQGLGPDTQYF
TGCGCCAGCAGCCAAGGTTTGGGTCCGGATACGCAGTATTTT
>.|TRBV6-2/TRBV6-3|TRBJ1-2|.
CASSLEPGRTINYGYTF
TGTGCCAGCAGTCTCGAACCTGGTCGGACAATTAACTATGGCTACACCTTC
>few|TRBV6-1|TRBJ2-7|.
CASSRDGHYYEQYF
TGTGCCAGCAGTCGGGACGGACACTACTACGAGCAGTACTTC
>few|TRBV28|TRBJ2-3|TRBD2
CASSFAGGSGTQYF
TGTGCCAGCAGTTTTGCGGGAGGGTCAGGTACGCAGTATTTT
>.|TRBV20-1|TRBJ2-7|.
CSASVPGTTPYEQYF
TGCAGTGCTAGCGTCCCCGGGACAACCCCCTACGAGCAGTACTTC
>.|TRBV29-1|TRBJ2-3|TRBD1
CSVDARTGSGDTQYF
TGCAGCGTTGACGCACGGACAGGGTCGGGAGATACGCAGTATTTT
>.|TRBV29-1|TRBJ1-1|.
CSAWDGLENTEAFF
TGCAGCGCCTGGGACGGCCTAGAGAACACTGAAGCTTTCTTT
>few|TRBV3-1|TRBJ2-1|.
CASSQDIGQTYNEQFF
TGTGCCAGCAGCCAAGATATAGGGCAAACCTACAATGAGCAGTTCTTC
>few|TRBV20-1|TRBJ2-7|.
CSARVDFRREQYF
TGCAGTGCTAGAGTGGATTTTCGCCGGGAGCAGTACTTC
>few|TRBV5-1|TRBJ2-5|TRBD1
CASSTGTDYQETQYF
TGCGCCAGCAGTACCGGGACAGATTACCAAGAGACCCAGTACTTC
>.|TRBV20-1|TRBJ2-2|TRBD2
CSASRLAGGSGELFF
TGCAGTGCTAGTAGACTAGCGGGAGGATCCGGGGAGCTGTTTTTT
>.|TRBV20-1|TRBJ2-1|TRBD2
CSARGWTSGRVNEQFF
TGCAGTGCTAGGGGCTGGACTAGCGGGAGGGTTAATGAGCAGTTCTTC
>.|TRBV5-1|TRBJ2-7|TRBD1
CASSIPGQGLDEQYF
TGCGCCAGCAGCATACCGGGACAGGGGCTCGACGAGCAGTACTTC